Below, 17 T cell receptor beta chains from the same sample are listed, as sequenced in a study of control samples from healthy donors and cancer patients. TCRdb's table, derived via immunoSEQ multiplex PCR, lists solely in-frame clones and lacks some. The repertoire has some 150,000 clones, approximately 94% of them found once; the top ten carry about 12%. The sample taken for sequencing was blood. The source of these receptors is a man in his forties in good health.

In this sample, this clone turned up a few times. The V and J genes are TRBV18 and TRBJ1-1; no clear D gene. CDR1 and CDR2 from the germline V gene are KGHSH and LQKENI. Deletions cut 2 bases from V and 4 bases from J, with 11 bases between. The CDR3 consists of 14 residues. DNA for the CDR3: TGTGCCAGCTCACCAACCCCCGGAATCACTGAAGCTTTCTTT. It yields the protein CASSPTPGITEAFF.

The V gene is TRBV10-1, the J gene TRBJ1-1; 7 bases match TRBD1. Trimming at V came to 5 bases and at J to 8 bases, leaving 8 bases not matched to a gene. The CDR3 totals 13 residues. From germline, CDR1 is WNHNN and CDR2 SYGVQD (reference sequence). The CDR3 is CASSLTGSSEAFF. The CDR3 nucleotides are TGCGCCAGCAGTTTGACAGGGTCTTCCGAAGCTTTCTTT.

A remark on this clone: Other DNA sequences in this specimen translate into the identical CDR3. The V and J genes are TRBV4-3 and TRBJ1-6; 10 positions agree with TRBD1. The CDR3 spans 15 residues. Per the germline V gene, CDR1 is LGHNA and CDR2 is YSLEER. V lost 1 base, J lost 7 bases, and 1 base stayed unmatched. The CDR3 DNA reads as TGCGCCAGCAGCCAAGCGGGACAGGGGAATTCACCCCTCCACTTT. This sequence encodes CASSQAGQGNSPLHF.

The chain links TRBV5-6 to TRBJ1-4; D not resolved. The V and J ends lost 3 bases and 1 base respectively, with 16 bases between them. Germline-derived CDR1 and CDR2 are SGHDT and YYEEEE. This CDR3 is 17 amino acids long. The CDR3 region has the DNA TGTGCCAGCAGCTCTAGGGCAGGAAGCGAAACTAATGAAAAACTGTTTTTT. Translated, it gives CASSSRAGSETNEKLFF.

The V and J genes are TRBV5-6 and TRBJ1-2, with D unresolved. CDR3 length equals 15 residues. The V and J ends lost 4 bases and 2 bases respectively, with 15 bases between them. From germline, CDR1 is SGHDT and CDR2 YYEEEE. In DNA, the CDR3 is TGTGCCAGCAGCCCAGGATCCGAAGGGAACTATGGCTACACCTTC. The encoded protein is CASSPGSEGNYGYTF. Based on the CDR3 plus reference TRBV5-6 and TRBJ1-2, the full variable domain is DAGVTQSPTHLIKTRGQQVTLRCSPKSGHDTVSWYQQALGQGPQFIFQYYEEEERQRGNFPDRFSGHQFPNYSSELNVNALLLGDSALYLCASSPGSEGNYGYTFGSGTRLTVV.

The gene calls are TRBV5-1 and TRBJ2-3; D perhaps matches TRBD1 (6 bases). This CDR3 comprises 14 residues. In germline, CDR1 is SGHRS, CDR2 YFSETQ. The V gene lost 3 bases and the J gene lost 4 bases, with 12 bases spanning the gap. CDR3 loop: CASSSGTIPDTQYF. The CDR3 DNA sequence: TGCGCCAGCAGCTCCGGGACAATCCCAGATACGCAGTATTTT.

J is TRBJ2-7 and V is TRBV19, with D possibly being TRBD2 (5 bases). Between the trimmed V and J ends, which lost 4 bases and 3 bases, there was a span of 16 bases. The CDR3 sequence is 15 residues long. The germline gives CDR1 LNHDA, CDR2 SQIVND (reference sequence). CDR3 in amino acids: CASSRDSGGSYEQYF. CDR3 nucleotides: TGTGCCAGTAGTAGAGACTCGGGTGGGAGCTACGAGCAGTACTTC.

The chain is built from TRBV25-1 and TRBJ1-3; D unresolved. The CDR3 runs 12 residues. V was trimmed by 8 bases and J by 0 bases, leaving 5 bases between them. CDR1 is MGHDK and CDR2 is SYGVNS in the germline V gene. CDR3 loop: CASRDSGNTIYF. In nucleotides, the CDR3 is TGTGCCAGCCGGGACTCTGGAAACACCATATATTTT.

The chain links TRBV11-2 to TRBJ2-7, with D tentatively TRBD2 (5 bases). Germline CDR1 is SGHAT and CDR2 is FQNNGV. Trimming shortened V by 5 bases and J by 2 bases, and 13 bases separated the two germline ends. The CDR3 sequence is 14 residues long. CDR3 in amino acids: CASSAVRAPYEQYF. CDR3 nucleotide sequence: TGTGCCAGCAGCGCTGTGAGGGCGCCCTACGAGCAGTACTTC.

The genes are TRBV5-5 and TRBJ2-1; 10 nucleotides align to TRBD1. Trimming at V came to 3 bases and at J to 10 bases, leaving 13 bases not matched to a gene. Germline V CDR1 and CDR2: SGHKS, YYEKEE (reference sequence). The CDR3 covers 16 residues. CDR3 sequence reads: CASSSRDRTGGIEQFF. The DNA of the CDR3 is TGTGCCAGCAGCTCAAGAGATCGGACAGGGGGGATCGAGCAGTTCTTC.

This chain uses TRBV24-1 with TRBJ2-7; 9 bases match TRBD1. The CDR3 runs 15 residues. V gave up 10 bases and J gave up 7 bases; unmatched junction bases: 16. Germline V gives CDR1 KGHDR, CDR2 SFDVKD. In nucleotides, the CDR3 is TGTGCCACGAGTACCAACCGGGACAGGGCAGGGGAGCAGTACTTC. It encodes CATSTNRDRAGEQYF.

This rearrangement joins TRBV6-1 to TRBJ1-1; the D gene is possibly TRBD1 (5 bases). Trimming took off 3 bases at V and 9 bases at J, with 14 bases between the two ends. CDR1 and CDR2 from the germline V gene are MNHNS and SASEGT. The CDR3 is made up of 13 amino acids. The CDR3 spells CASSDLGVWKAFF. DNA of the CDR3: TGTGCCAGCAGTGATTTGGGGGTTTGGAAAGCTTTCTTT.

V and J are TRBV9 and TRBJ1-3; no definite D call. The germline gives CDR1 SGDLS, CDR2 YYNGEE. This CDR3 region has 15 residues. Between the trimmed V and J ends, which lost 3 bases and 0 bases, there was a span of 10 bases. CDR3 nucleotide sequence: TGTGCCAGCAGCGCACAGCCTTCCTCTGGAAACACCATATATTTT. It specifies CASSAQPSSGNTIYF.

The V call is TRBV5-5, the J call TRBJ1-4; no reliable D call. The V gene lost 0 bases and the J gene lost 8 bases, with 11 bases spanning the gap. In germline, CDR1 is SGHKS, CDR2 YYEKEE (reference sequence). This CDR3 contains 14 residues. The CDR3 reads CASSLATAGEKLFF. Here the CDR3 DNA reads TGTGCCAGCAGCTTGGCGACCGCCGGCGAAAAACTGTTTTTT.

The chain joins TRBV6-5 to TRBJ2-7, with unresolved D. This CDR3 has 14 residues. Trimming took off 6 bases at V and 2 bases at J, with 14 bases between the two ends. CDR1 and CDR2 from the germline V gene are MNHEY and SVGAGI. CDR3 DNA: TGTGCCAGCAGCCAAAACGGGCAGACCTACGAGCAGTACTTC. This translates into CASSQNGQTYEQYF.

The CDR3 sequence is CASSYSGKTYEQYF. CDR3 DNA: TGTGCCAGCAGTTACTCTGGTAAAACCTACGAGCAGTACTTC. The J gene is TRBJ2-7, the V gene TRBV6-5; D is uncertain. The V gene lost 0 bases and the J gene lost 2 bases, with 8 bases spanning the gap. There are 14 residues in the CDR3. Germline loops: CDR1 MNHEY, CDR2 SVGAGI.

This chain joins TRBV7-2 and TRBJ2-7; TRBD2 is a possible D gene (6 bases). Trimming took off 5 bases at V and 6 bases at J, with 14 bases between the two ends. The CDR3 consists of 13 residues. Germline V CDR1 and CDR2: SGHTA, FQGNSA. CDR3 DNA: TGTGCCAGCAGCCCCGGGAGCTTCGGCGAGCAGTACTTC. Protein: CASSPGSFGEQYF.